This T cell receptor (beta chain) was obtained from a study of T cells in localized non-small cell lung cancer. General observations from the study: Sequencing, confined to only one tumor region, leaves heterogeneity possible. Exceeding tumor, uninvolved adjacent lung had the highest T cell clonality. Longer survival (overall) was linked to higher T cell density in blood. Appearance in adjacent lung was seen for a median roughly 50 of the top 100 tumor clones.

Assay: immunoSEQ multiplex PCR; the TCRdb copy retains only in-frame clones and omits some. The repertoire holds about 33,000 clones, with about nine tenths as singletons. Worth noting for this clone: What it recognizes is unknown. Within the sample, other DNA sequences also encode this same CDR3.

This specimen was peripheral blood mononuclear cells, taken before any cancer treatment. This clonotype was obtained from a man aged 40 to 75 with stage III lung adenocarcinoma.

CDR3 sequence reads: CASSRGSYGYTF. The DNA for the CDR3 is TGTGCCAGCAGTAGAGGTTCCTATGGCTACACCTTC. The chain combines TRBV7-9 with TRBJ1-2, with D uncertain. The length of the CDR3 is 12 residues. CDR1 is SEHNR and CDR2 is FQNEAQ in the germline V gene (reference sequence). V shed 6 bases and J shed 4 bases, with 9 bases lying between them. Complete variable domain (other parts from reference TRBV7-9 and TRBJ1-2): DTGVSQNPRHKITKRGQNVTFRCDPISEHNRLYWYRQTLGQGPEFLTYFQNEAQLEKSRLLSDRFSAERPKGSFSTLEIQRTEQGDSAMYLCASSRGSYGYTFGSGTRLTVV.